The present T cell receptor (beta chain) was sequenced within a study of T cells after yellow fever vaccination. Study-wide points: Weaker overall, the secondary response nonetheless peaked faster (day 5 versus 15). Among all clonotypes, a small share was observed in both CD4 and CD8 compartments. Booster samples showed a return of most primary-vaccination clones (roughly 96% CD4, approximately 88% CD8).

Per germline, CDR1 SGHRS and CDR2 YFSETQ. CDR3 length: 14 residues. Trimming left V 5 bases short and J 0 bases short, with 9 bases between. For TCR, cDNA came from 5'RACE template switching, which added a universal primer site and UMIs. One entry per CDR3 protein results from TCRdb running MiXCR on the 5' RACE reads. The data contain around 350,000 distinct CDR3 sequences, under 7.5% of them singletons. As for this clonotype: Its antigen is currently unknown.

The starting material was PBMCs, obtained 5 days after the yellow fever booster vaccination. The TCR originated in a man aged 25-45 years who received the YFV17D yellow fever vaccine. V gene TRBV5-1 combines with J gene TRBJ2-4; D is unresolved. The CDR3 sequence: CASRFGGAKNIQYF. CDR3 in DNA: TGCGCCAGCAGGTTCGGTGGAGCCAAAAACATTCAGTACTTC.